This T cell receptor beta chain was retrieved from a study of shared clonotypes between healthy human individuals. Findings and caveats of the study: All-four-donor shared clonotypes had higher generation probabilities than non-shared clonotypes did. The represented genetic and exposure-history diversity was limited by the small number of donors.

Deletions cut 2 bases from V and 5 bases from J, with 7 bases between. The CDR3 extends over 13 amino acids. Germline CDR1 and CDR2: WNHNN and SYGVQD (reference sequence). With respect to this clone: The antigen is not known.

Every donor was a Caucasian adult from Nashville, Tennessee. Samples underwent the assay at deep level. Here immunoSEQ multiplex PCR was the method, and the copy in TCRdb shows in-frame clones only, minus some. The data contain roughly 2.4 million clones, approximately 96% of them seen just once; the ten biggest clones take up 0.1% to 0.15%. This TCR derives from a young man in good health. Specimen: naive CD4+ T cells sorted from blood. Subset: CD45RA+ positively selected. The chain couples TRBV10-1 to TRBJ1-5; D remains ambiguous. This CDR3 reads CASSENLDQPQHF. The CDR3, as DNA: TGCGCCAGCAGTGAGAACTTGGATCAGCCCCAGCATTTT.